The rows below give T cell receptor beta chains drawn from one sample of a study of shared clonotypes between healthy human individuals. TCRdb's copy holds only in-frame clones and misses some; the assay was immunoSEQ multiplex PCR. The sample records 2,500,000 or so clones, about 90% being singletons. What was sequenced was naive CD4+ T cells from PBMCs. All receptors come from a man aged 18 to 29 in good health. Some clones in this sample may be carry-over from other donors' samples. The CDR3 runs from the conserved cysteine through the conserved F or W. The D gene is left open where the match is weak. Size is stated for part of the rows, as once, few or many counts, or as a class when the clone is expanded.

j_gene: TRBJ1-5
v_gene: TRBV28
abundance: .
d_gene: .
CDR3aa: CASSPLNQPQHF
CDR3nt: TGTGCCAGCAGTCCTCTAAATCAGCCCCAGCATTTT

j_gene: TRBJ2-3
v_gene: TRBV30
abundance: .
d_gene: .
CDR3aa: CAWRIWGRDGTDTQYF
CDR3nt: TGTGCCTGGAGGATCTGGGGCCGGGATGGCACAGATACGCAGTATTTT

j_gene: TRBJ2-7
v_gene: TRBV4-3
abundance: once
d_gene: TRBD2
CDR3aa: CASSPLRTSGSYEQYF
CDR3nt: TGCGCCAGCAGCCCTCTTAGGACTAGCGGGAGCTACGAGCAGTACTTC

j_gene: TRBJ2-7
v_gene: TRBV9
abundance: .
d_gene: .
CDR3aa: CASSATSRNEQYF
CDR3nt: TGTGCCAGCAGCGCAACGAGTAGGAACGAGCAGTACTTC

j_gene: TRBJ1-2
v_gene: TRBV23-1
abundance: once
d_gene: .
CDR3aa: CASSQSGAPYGYTF
CDR3nt: TGCGCCAGCAGTCAATCTGGGGCCCCCTATGGCTACACCTTC

j_gene: TRBJ2-7
v_gene: TRBV5-1
abundance: .
d_gene: .
CDR3aa: CASSLEGGYEQYF
CDR3nt: TGCGCCAGCAGCTTGGAGGGGGGCTACGAGCAGTACTTC

j_gene: TRBJ1-1
v_gene: TRBV2
abundance: .
d_gene: TRBD1
CDR3aa: CASSERDRADTEAFF
CDR3nt: TGTGCCAGCAGTGAACGGGACAGGGCGGACACTGAAGCTTTCTTT

j_gene: TRBJ1-1
v_gene: TRBV2
abundance: .
d_gene: TRBD1
CDR3aa: CASRGRQGGNTEAFF
CDR3nt: TGTGCCAGCAGGGGAAGACAGGGGGGGAACACTGAAGCTTTCTTT

j_gene: TRBJ2-7
v_gene: TRBV15
abundance: .
d_gene: TRBD2
CDR3aa: CATSRDWGGASGGYEQYF
CDR3nt: TGTGCCACCAGCAGAGACTGGGGTGGGGCTAGCGGAGGGTACGAGCAGTACTTC

j_gene: TRBJ2-2
v_gene: TRBV10-1
abundance: .
d_gene: .
CDR3aa: CASSGLLDTGELFF
CDR3nt: TGCGCCAGCAGCGGCCTACTCGACACCGGGGAGCTGTTTTTT

j_gene: TRBJ1-5
v_gene: TRBV6-5
abundance: .
d_gene: .
CDR3aa: CASSYSRNQPQHF
CDR3nt: TGTGCCAGCAGTTACTCCCGTAATCAGCCCCAGCATTTT

j_gene: TRBJ1-2
v_gene: TRBV21-1
abundance: .
d_gene: .
CDR3aa: CASSKGWDSNLYGYTF
CDR3nt: TGTGCCAGCAGCAAAGGGTGGGACAGCAACCTTTATGGCTACACCTTC

j_gene: TRBJ1-4
v_gene: TRBV28
abundance: .
d_gene: TRBD1
CDR3aa: CAGAAQGAGKLFF
CDR3nt: TGTGCCGGAGCTGCCCAGGGGGCAGGAAAACTGTTTTTT

j_gene: TRBJ2-1
v_gene: TRBV4-1
abundance: .
d_gene: TRBD1
CDR3aa: CASSPTGAGGWNEQFF
CDR3nt: TGCGCCAGCAGCCCCACCGGGGCAGGGGGCTGGAATGAGCAGTTCTTC

j_gene: TRBJ2-1
v_gene: TRBV9
abundance: once
d_gene: .
CDR3aa: CASSVGPGSPEQFF
CDR3nt: TGTGCCAGCAGCGTAGGCCCAGGGTCTCCTGAGCAGTTCTTC